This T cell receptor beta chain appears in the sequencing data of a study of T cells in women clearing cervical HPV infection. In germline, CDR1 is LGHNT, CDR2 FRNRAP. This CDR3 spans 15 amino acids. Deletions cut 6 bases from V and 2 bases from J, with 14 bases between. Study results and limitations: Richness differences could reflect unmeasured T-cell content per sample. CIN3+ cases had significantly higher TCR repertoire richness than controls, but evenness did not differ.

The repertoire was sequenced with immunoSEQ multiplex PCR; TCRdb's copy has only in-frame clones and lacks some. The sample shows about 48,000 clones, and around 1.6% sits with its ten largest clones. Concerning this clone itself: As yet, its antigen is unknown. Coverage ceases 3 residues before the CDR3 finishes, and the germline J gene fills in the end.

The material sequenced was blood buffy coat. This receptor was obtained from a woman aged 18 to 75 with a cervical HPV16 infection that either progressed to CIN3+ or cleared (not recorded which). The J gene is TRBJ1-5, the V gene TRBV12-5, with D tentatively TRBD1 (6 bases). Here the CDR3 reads CASGPTGYGNQPQHF. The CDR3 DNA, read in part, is TGTGCTAGTGGACCCACAGGGTACGGCAATCAGCCC.